This TCR beta chain is drawn from a study of blood T cell repertoires in COVID-19. Study overall: Specimens from acute and convalescent COVID-19 originated in the United States, Italy and Spain. In each case, the material was cDNA or gDNA derived from T cells, B-cell-depleted T cells, or PBMCs.

Per the study methods: From reference gene primer amplification, estimates of nucleated cell counts were derived. The table came from immunoSEQ multiplex PCR; TCRdb's copy has only in-frame clones and leaves some out. The V and J calls and clone size are taken from that table; D and trimming were inferred from the DNA. The top ten hold 6.2% of the sample, which has a few hundred thousand clones, roughly nine tenths seen once. Germline values: CDR1 GTSNPN, CDR2 SVGIG (reference sequence). CDR3 length equals 16 residues. V lost 0 bases, J lost 0 bases, and 2 bases stayed unmatched. This chain uses TRBV30 with TRBJ2-6; 7 bases are a match to TRBD1. This TCR was sampled from a man in his sixties with acute or convalescent COVID-19. The sequencing input was peripheral blood. CDR3 residues: CAWSVDRVSGANVLTF. The CDR3 nucleotides are TGTGCCTGGAGTGTAGACAGGGTCTCTGGGGCCAACGTCCTGACTTTC.